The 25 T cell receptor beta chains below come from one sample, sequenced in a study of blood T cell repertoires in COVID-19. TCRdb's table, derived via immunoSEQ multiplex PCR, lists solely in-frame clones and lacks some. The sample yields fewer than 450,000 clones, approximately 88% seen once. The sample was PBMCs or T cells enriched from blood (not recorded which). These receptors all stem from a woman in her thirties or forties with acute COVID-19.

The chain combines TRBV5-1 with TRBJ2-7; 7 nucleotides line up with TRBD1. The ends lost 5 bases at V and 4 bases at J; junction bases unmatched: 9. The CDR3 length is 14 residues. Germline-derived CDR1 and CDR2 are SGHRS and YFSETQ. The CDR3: CASSYDRVGYEQYF. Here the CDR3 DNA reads TGCGCCAGCAGTTATGACAGGGTTGGGTACGAGCAGTACTTC. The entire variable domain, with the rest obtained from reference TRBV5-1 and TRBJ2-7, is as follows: KAGVTQTPRYLIKTRGQQVTLSCSPISGHRSVSWYQQTPGQGLQFLFEYFSETQRNKGNFPGRFSGRQFSNSRSEMNVSTLELGDSALYLCASSYDRVGYEQYFGPGTRLTVT.

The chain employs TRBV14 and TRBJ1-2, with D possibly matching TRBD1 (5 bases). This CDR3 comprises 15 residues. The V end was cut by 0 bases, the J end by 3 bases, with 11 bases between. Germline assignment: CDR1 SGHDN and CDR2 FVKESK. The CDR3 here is CASSQDLGDYYGYTF. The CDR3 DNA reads TGTGCCAGCAGCCAAGATCTGGGGGACTACTATGGCTACACCTTC.

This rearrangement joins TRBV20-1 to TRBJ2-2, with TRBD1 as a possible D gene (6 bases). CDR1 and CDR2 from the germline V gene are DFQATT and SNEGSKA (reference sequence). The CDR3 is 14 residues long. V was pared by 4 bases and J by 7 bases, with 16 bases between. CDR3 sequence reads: CSANDRLLGGELFF. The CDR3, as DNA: TGCAGTGCTAATGACAGGCTCCTGGGCGGGGAGCTGTTTTTT.

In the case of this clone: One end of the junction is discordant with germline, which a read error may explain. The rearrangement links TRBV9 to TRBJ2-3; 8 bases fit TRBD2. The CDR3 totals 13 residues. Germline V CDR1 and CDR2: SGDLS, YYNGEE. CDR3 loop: CASSGTSTNTQYF. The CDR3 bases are TGTGCCAGCAGCGGGACTAGCACAAATACGCAGTATTTT.

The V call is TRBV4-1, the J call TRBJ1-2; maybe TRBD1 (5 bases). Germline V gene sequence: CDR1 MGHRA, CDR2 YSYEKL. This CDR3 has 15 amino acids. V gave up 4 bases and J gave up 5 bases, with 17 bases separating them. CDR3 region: CASSRDSGTDYGYTF. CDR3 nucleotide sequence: TGCGCCAGCAGCCGGGACTCCGGGACGGATTATGGCTACACCTTC.

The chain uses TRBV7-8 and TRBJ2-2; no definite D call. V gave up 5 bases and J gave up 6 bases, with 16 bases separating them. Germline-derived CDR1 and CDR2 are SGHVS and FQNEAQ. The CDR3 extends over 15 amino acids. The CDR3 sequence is CASSPLFAVSGELFF. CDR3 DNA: TGTGCCAGCAGCCCCCTCTTTGCGGTATCCGGGGAGCTGTTTTTT.

The chain's CDR3 is CASSYGTDRNTEAFF. The CDR3 DNA follows: TGTGCCAGCAGTTACGGGACTGACCGGAACACTGAAGCTTTCTTT. The chain is built from TRBV6-5 and TRBJ1-1; tentative D call: TRBD1 (5 bases). Germline assignment: CDR1 MNHEY and CDR2 SVGAGI. The ends were cut back, 2 bases at V and 1 base at J, with 11 bases in the middle. The CDR3 has 15 amino acids.

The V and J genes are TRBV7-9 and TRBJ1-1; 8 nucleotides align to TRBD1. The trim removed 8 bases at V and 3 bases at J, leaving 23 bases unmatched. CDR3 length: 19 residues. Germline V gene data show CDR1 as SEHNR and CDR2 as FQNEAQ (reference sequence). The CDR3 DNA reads TGTGCCAGCGGCGACTATCACAGGGGGTTCGGAGGTGGGGACACTGAAGCTTTCTTT. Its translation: CASGDYHRGFGGGDTEAFF.

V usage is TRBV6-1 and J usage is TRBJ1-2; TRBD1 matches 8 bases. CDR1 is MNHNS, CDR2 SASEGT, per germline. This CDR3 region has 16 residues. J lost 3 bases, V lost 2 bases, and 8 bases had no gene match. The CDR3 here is CASSEITGGGYYGYTF. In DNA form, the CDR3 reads TGTGCCAGCAGTGAAATAACAGGGGGAGGGTACTATGGCTACACCTTC.

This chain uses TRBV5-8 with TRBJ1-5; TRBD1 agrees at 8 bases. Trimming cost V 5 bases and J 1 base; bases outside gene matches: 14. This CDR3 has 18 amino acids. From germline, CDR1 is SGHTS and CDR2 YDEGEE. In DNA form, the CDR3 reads TGTGCCAGCAGTCGAGGCAGGGGGCCCTTTAGAAGCAATCAGCCCCAGCATTTT. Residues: CASSRGRGPFRSNQPQHF.

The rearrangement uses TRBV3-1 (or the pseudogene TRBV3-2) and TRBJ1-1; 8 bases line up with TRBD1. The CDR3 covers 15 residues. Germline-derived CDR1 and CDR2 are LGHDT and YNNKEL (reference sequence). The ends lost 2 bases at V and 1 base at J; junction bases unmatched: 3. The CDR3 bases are TGTGCCAGCAGCCAATCGACAGGGGCGAACACTGAAGCTTTCTTT. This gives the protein CASSQSTGANTEAFF.

CDR3 residues: CASRSGTFPTYEQYF. CDR3 DNA sequence: TGTGCCAGCAGGTCCGGGACATTTCCGACCTACGAGCAGTACTTC. The rearrangement joins TRBV4-2 to TRBJ2-7, with D possibly TRBD1 on 6 matching bases. In germline, CDR1 is LGHNA, CDR2 YNFKEQ. The ends were cut back, 6 bases at V and 2 bases at J, with 17 bases in the middle. The CDR3 totals 15 residues.

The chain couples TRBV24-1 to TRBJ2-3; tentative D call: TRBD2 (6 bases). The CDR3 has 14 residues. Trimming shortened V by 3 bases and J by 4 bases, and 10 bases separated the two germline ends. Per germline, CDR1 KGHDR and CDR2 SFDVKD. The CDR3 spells CATSDARRADTQYF. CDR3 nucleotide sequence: TGTGCCACCAGTGATGCCAGGAGGGCAGATACGCAGTATTTT.

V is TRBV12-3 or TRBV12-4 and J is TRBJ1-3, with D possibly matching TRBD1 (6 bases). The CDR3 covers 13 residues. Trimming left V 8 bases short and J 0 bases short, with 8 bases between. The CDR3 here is CASGQSSGNTIYF. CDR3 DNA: TGTGCCAGCGGACAGAGCTCTGGAAACACCATATATTTT.

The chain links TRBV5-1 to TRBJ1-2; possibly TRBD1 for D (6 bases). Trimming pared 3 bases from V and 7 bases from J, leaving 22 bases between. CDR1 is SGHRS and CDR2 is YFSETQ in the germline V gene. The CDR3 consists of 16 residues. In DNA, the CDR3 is TGCGCCAGCAGCTCCTTATCGATACAGGGAACTGGTGGCTACACCTTC. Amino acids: CASSSLSIQGTGGYTF.

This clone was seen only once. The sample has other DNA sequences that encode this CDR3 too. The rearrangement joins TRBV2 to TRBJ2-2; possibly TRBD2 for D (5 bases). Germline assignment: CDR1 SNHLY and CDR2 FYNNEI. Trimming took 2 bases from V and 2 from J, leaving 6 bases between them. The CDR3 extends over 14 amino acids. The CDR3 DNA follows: TGTGCCAGCAGTGAAACTAGAAACACCGGGGAGCTGTTTTTT. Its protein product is CASSETRNTGELFF. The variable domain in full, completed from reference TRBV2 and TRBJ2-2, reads EPEVTQTPSHQVTQMGQEVILRCVPISNHLYFYWYRQILGQKVEFLVSFYNNEISEKSEIFDDQFSVERPDGSNFTLKIRSTKLEDSAMYFCASSETRNTGELFFGEGSRLTVL.

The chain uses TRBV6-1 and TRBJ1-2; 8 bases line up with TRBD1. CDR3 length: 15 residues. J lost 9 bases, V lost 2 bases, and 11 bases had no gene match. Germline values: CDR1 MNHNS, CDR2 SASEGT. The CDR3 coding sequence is TGTGCCAGCAGTGAATTCCAGGGGGCCAGCGGGAGCTACACCTTC. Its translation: CASSEFQGASGSYTF.

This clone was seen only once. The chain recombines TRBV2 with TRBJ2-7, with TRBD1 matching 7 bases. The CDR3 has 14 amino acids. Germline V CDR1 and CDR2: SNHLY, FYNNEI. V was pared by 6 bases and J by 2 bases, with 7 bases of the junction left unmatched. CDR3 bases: TGTGCCAGCAGCGAACAGGGGCGGACCTACGAGCAGTACTTC. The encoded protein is CASSEQGRTYEQYF.

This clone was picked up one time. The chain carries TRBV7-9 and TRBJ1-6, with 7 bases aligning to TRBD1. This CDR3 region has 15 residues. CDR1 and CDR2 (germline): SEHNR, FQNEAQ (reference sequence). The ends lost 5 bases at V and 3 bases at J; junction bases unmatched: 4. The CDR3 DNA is TGTGCCAGCAGCGGACAGGCCAACTATAATTCACCCCTCCACTTT. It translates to CASSGQANYNSPLHF.

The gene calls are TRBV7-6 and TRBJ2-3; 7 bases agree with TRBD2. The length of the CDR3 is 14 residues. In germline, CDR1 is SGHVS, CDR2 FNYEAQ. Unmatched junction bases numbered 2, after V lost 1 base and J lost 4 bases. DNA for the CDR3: TGTGCCAGCAGCTTAGGGCTAGCGGCAGATACGCAGTATTTT. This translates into CASSLGLAADTQYF.

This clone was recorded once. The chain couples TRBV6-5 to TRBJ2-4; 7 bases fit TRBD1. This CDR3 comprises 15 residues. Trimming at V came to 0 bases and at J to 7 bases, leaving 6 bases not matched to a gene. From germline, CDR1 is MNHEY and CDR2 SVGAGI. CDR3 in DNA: TGTGCCAGCAGTTACTCGCGACAGGGTGGTAACATTCAGTACTTC. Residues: CASSYSRQGGNIQYF.

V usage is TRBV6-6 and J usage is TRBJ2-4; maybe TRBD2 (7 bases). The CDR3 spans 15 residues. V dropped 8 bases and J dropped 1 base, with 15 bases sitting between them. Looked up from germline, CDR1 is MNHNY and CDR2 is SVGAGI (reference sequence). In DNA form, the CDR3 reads TGTGCCAGCGTAAGGGAGGGGGTGGCCAAAAACATTCAGTACTTC. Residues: CASVREGVAKNIQYF.

The DNA for the CDR3 is TGTGCCAGCTCACCGGGACAGCAGAACACTGAAGCTTTCTTT. Its translation is CASSPGQQNTEAFF. The chain links TRBV18 to TRBJ1-1, with 7 bases that match TRBD1. Germline trimming cut 3 bases from V and 1 base from J; bases unmatched to any gene: 2. The CDR3 consists of 14 residues. In germline, CDR1 is KGHSH, CDR2 LQKENI.

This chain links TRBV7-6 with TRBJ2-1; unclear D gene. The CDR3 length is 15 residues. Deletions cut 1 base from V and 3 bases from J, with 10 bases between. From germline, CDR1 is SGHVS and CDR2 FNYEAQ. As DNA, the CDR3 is TGTGCCAGCAGCTTAGTCTCTTCCGGCTACAATGAGCAGTTCTTC. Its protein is CASSLVSSGYNEQFF.

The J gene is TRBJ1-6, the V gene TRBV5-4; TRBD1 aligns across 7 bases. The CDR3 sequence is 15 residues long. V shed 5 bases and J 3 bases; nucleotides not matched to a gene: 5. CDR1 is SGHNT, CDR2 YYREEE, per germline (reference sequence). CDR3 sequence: CASSRDSGYNSPLHF. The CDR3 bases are TGTGCCAGCAGTCGGGACAGCGGCTATAATTCACCCCTCCACTTT.